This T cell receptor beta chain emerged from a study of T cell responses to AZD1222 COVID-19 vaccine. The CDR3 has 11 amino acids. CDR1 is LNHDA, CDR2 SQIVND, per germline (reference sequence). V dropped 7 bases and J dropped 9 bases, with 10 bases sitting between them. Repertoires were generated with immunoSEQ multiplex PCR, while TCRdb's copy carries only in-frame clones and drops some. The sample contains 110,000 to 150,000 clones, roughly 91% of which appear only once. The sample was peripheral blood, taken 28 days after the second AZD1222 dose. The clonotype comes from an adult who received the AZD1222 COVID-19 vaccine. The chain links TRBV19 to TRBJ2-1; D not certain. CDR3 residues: CASISGVEQFF. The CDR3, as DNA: TGTGCCAGTATATCTGGGGTTGAGCAGTTCTTC.